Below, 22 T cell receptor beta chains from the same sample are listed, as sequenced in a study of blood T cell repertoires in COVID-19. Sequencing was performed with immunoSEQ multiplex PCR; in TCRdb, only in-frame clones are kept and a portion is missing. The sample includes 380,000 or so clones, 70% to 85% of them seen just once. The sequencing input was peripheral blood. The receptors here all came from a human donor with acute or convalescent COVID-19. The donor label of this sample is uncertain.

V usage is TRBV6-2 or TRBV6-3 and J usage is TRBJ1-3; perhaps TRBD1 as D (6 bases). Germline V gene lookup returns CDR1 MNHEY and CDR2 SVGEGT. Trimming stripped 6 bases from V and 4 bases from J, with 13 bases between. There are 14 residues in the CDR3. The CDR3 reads CASSNRATGNTIYF. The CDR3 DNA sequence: TGTGCCAGCAGCAACAGGGCGACGGGAAACACCATATATTTT.

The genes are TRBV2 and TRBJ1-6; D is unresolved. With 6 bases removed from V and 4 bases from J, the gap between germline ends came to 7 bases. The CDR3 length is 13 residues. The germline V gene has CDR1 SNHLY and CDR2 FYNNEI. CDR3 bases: TGTGCCAGCAGGGACTTTTATAATTCACCCCTCCACTTT. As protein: CASRDFYNSPLHF.

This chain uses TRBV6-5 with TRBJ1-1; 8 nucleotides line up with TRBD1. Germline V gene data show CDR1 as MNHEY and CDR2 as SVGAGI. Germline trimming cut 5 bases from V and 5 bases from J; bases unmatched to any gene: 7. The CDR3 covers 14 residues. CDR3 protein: CASSTTTGGTEAFF. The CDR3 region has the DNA TGTGCCAGCAGTACTACTACAGGGGGTACTGAAGCTTTCTTT.

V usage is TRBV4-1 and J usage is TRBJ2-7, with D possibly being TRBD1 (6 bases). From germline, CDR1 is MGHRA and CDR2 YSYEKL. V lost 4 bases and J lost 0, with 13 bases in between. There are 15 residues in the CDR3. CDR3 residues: CASSPTTGISYEQYF. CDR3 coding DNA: TGCGCCAGCAGCCCCACGACAGGTATCTCCTACGAGCAGTACTTC.

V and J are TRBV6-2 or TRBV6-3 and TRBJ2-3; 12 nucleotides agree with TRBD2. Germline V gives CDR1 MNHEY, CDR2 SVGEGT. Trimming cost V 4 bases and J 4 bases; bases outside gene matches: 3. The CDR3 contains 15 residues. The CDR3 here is CASSSSGGAADTQYF. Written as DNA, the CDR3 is TGTGCCAGCAGTTCTAGCGGGGGGGCCGCAGATACGCAGTATTTT.

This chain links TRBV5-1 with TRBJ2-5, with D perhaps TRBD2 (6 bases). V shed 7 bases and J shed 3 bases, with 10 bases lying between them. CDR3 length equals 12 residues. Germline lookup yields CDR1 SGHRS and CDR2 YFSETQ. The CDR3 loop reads CASAGPKETQYF. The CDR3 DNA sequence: TGCGCCAGCGCGGGACCGAAAGAGACCCAGTACTTC.

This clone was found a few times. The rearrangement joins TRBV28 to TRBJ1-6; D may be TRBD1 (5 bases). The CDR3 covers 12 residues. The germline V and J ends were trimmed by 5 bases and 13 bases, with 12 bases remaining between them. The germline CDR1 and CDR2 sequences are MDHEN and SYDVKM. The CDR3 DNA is TGTGCCAGCAGTCGGGGGAACCGGCCCCTCCACTTT. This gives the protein CASSRGNRPLHF.

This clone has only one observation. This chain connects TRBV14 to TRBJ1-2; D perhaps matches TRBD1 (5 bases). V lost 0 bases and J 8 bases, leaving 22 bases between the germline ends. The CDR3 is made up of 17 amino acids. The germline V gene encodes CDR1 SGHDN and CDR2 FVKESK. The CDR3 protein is CASSQDIFSGRQGGYTF. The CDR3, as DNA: TGTGCCAGCAGCCAAGATATCTTTTCGGGCAGGCAGGGCGGCTACACCTTC.

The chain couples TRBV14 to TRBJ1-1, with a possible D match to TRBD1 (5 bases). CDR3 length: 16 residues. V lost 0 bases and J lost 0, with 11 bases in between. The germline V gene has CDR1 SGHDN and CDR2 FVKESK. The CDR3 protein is CASSQEFGGLNTEAFF. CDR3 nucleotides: TGTGCCAGCAGCCAAGAATTCGGGGGGTTGAACACTGAAGCTTTCTTT.

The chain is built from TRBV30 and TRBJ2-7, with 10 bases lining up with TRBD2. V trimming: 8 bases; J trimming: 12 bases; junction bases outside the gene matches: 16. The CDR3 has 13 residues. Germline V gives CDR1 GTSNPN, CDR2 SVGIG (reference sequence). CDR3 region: CAGNSGGPSRPYF. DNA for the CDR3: TGTGCCGGGAATAGCGGGGGGCCGAGTCGGCCGTACTTC.

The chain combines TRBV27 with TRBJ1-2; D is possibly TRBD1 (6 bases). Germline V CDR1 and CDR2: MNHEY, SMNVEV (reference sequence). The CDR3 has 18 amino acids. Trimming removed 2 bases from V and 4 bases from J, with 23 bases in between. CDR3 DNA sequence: TGTGCCAGCAGTTTAAGCCCCAGAGGGGGGGTTGTTGCCTATGGCTACACCTTC. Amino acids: CASSLSPRGGVVAYGYTF.

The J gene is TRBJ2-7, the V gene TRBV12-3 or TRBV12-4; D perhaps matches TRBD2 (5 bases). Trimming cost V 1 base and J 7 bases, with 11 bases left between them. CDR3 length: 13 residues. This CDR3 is CASSLVTPGEQYF. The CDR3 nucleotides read TGTGCCAGCAGTTTAGTGACCCCGGGGGAGCAGTACTTC.

CDR3 DNA: TGCGCCAGCAAAGAAACAGGACTGAACACTGAAGCTTTCTTT. Translating gives CASKETGLNTEAFF. This chain connects TRBV5-1 to TRBJ1-1; TRBD1 might be the D (5 bases). The CDR3 runs 14 residues. CDR1 is SGHRS, CDR2 YFSETQ, per germline. The V end lost 6 bases, the J end lost 0 bases, and 12 bases lay between the germline ends.

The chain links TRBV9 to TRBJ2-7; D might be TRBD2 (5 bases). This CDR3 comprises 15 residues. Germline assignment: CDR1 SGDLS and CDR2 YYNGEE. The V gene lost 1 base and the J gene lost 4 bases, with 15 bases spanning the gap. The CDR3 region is CASSVTGESVYEQYF. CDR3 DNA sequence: TGTGCCAGCAGCGTAACCGGGGAGTCGGTATACGAGCAGTACTTC.

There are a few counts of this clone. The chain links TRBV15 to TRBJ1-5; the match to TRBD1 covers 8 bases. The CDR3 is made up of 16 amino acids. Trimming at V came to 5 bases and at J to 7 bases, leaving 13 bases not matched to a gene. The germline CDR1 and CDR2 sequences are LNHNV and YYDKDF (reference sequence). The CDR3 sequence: CATSPEDRVGGQPQHF. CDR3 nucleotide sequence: TGTGCCACCAGCCCTGAGGACAGGGTTGGTGGACAGCCCCAGCATTTT.

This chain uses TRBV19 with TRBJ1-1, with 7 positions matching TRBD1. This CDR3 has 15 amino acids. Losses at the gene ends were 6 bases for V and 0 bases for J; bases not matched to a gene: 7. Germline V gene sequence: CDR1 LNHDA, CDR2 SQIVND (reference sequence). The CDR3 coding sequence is TGTGCCAGTAGGGGGGGACAGCTCATGAACACTGAAGCTTTCTTT. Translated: CASRGGQLMNTEAFF.

CDR3 bases: TGTGCCTGGAGTGAAGGGGGAGCTGCGAATCAGCCCCAGCATTTT. Residues: CAWSEGGAANQPQHF. The J gene is TRBJ1-5, the V gene TRBV30; perhaps TRBD1 as D (6 bases). The CDR3 covers 15 residues. Germline V CDR1 and CDR2: GTSNPN, SVGIG (reference sequence). The ends were cut back, 1 base at V and 4 bases at J, with 14 bases in the middle.

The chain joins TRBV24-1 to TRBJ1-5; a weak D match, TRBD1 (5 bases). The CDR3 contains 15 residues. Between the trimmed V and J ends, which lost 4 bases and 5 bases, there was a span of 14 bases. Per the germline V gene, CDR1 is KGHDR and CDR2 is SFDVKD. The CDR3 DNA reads TGTGCCACCAGTGACCCGGGGGTTAGGTATCAGCCCCAGCATTTT. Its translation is CATSDPGVRYQPQHF.

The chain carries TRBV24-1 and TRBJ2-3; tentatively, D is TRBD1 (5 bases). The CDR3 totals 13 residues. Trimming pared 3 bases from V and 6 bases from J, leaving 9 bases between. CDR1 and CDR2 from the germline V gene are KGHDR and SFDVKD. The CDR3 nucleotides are TGTGCCACCAGTGATACATCAGGGGATACGCAGTATTTT. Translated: CATSDTSGDTQYF.

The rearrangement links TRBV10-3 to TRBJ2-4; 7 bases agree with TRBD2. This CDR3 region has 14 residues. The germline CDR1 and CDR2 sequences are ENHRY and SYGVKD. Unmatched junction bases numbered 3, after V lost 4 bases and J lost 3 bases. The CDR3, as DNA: TGTGCCATCAGTGCGGGGGGTGACAAAAACATTCAGTACTTC. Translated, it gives CAISAGGDKNIQYF.

Here the CDR3 reads CASTLGQGGTNEKLFF. DNA of the CDR3: TGTGCCAGCACTTTGGGACAGGGGGGGACTAATGAAAAACTGTTTTTT. The gene calls are TRBV2 and TRBJ1-4; TRBD1 agrees at 11 bases. Losses at the gene ends were 7 bases for V and 2 bases for J; bases not matched to a gene: 6. This CDR3 has 16 residues. Per the germline V gene, CDR1 is SNHLY and CDR2 is FYNNEI.

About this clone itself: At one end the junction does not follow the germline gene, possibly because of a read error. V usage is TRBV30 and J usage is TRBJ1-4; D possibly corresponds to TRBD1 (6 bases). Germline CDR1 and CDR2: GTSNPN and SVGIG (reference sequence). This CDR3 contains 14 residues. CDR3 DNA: TGTGCCTGGACCTCAGGGGCGGGTAATCAAAAACTGTTTTTT. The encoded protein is CAWTSGAGNQKLFF.